Each of the 32 T cell receptor beta chains below was sequenced from the same sample in a study of blood T cells in healthy people across ages. A second PCR of 7 to 11 cycles used a sample-barcoded 5' primer and a J-beta primer mix. Via MiXCR, TCRdb re-called the 5' RACE reads, giving one row per CDR3 protein. The data contain 1.5 million to 2 million distinct CDR3 sequences, roughly 27% of them singletons. Sequences were obtained from blood. These receptors all stem from a woman under 40 in good health.

The rearrangement joins TRBV10-3 to TRBJ1-2; 7 nucleotides line up with TRBD1. The germline CDR1 and CDR2 sequences are ENHRY and SYGVKD. Losses at the gene ends were 3 bases for V and 1 base for J; bases not matched to a gene: 11. The CDR3 loop spans 17 amino acids. As DNA, the CDR3 is TGTGCCATCAGTGATCCGGGACAGTGCCGGAGTAACTATGGCTACACCTTC. This gives the protein CAISDPGQCRSNYGYTF.

This clonotype was seen a few times. This chain's CDR3 is CASRGTSGRTDTQYF. DNA of the CDR3: TGTGCCAGCAGGGGGACTAGCGGGAGGACAGATACGCAGTATTTT. The chain links TRBV6-6 to TRBJ2-3; the match to TRBD2 covers 15 bases. Germline-derived CDR1 and CDR2 are MNHNY and SVGAGI (reference sequence). The CDR3 runs 15 residues. V lost 6 bases to trimming and J lost 3 bases; unmatched junction nucleotides: 1.

J is TRBJ1-5 and V is TRBV5-1, with D unresolved. The CDR3 sequence is 14 residues long. Germline lookup yields CDR1 SGHRS and CDR2 YFSETQ. Trimming pared 3 bases from V and 0 bases from J, leaving 7 bases between. This CDR3 reads CASSWEPSNQPQHF. CDR3 DNA sequence: TGCGCCAGCAGCTGGGAGCCTAGCAATCAGCCCCAGCATTTT.

This clonotype was observed a few times. The chain has TRBV27 and TRBJ1-1; 11 bases are a match to TRBD1. J was trimmed by 8 bases and V by 4 bases; bases with no gene match: 3. In germline, CDR1 is MNHEY, CDR2 SMNVEV (reference sequence). This CDR3 spans 13 amino acids. CDR3 nucleotides: TGTGCCAGCAGTTCGTGGACAGGGGGCGAAGCTTTCTTT. Translated: CASSSWTGGEAFF.

This clonotype was seen a few times. The rearrangement links TRBV5-1 to TRBJ2-1, with 7 bases identical to TRBD2. CDR1 SGHRS and CDR2 YFSETQ come from the germline V gene. The CDR3 extends over 17 amino acids. V shed 0 bases and J 4 bases; nucleotides not matched to a gene: 10. The CDR3 sequence is CASSLGVGTKKYNEQFF. CDR3 coding DNA: TGCGCCAGCAGCTTGGGGGTCGGGACTAAAAAATACAATGAGCAGTTCTTC.

This clonotype has just a few counts. The chain is built from TRBV2 and TRBJ2-1, with 9 bases identical to TRBD2. The CDR3 spans 14 residues. After removal of 4 bases from V and 9 bases from J, the junction contained 7 bases not matched to a gene. The germline V gene has CDR1 SNHLY and CDR2 FYNNEI. This CDR3 is CASSALAGLGEQFF. DNA of the CDR3: TGTGCCAGCAGTGCGCTAGCGGGGTTGGGTGAGCAGTTCTTC.

About this clonotype itself: A clone one base away is much larger, so this may be a read error. The chain carries TRBV29-1 and TRBJ2-4, with D perhaps matching TRBD1 (6 bases). Germline values: CDR1 SQVTM, CDR2 ANQGSEA. The CDR3 covers 14 residues. The CDR3 coding sequence is TGCGGCGTTGGTGTCGCAGGGACAAAAAACATTCAGTACTTC. The encoded protein is CGVGVAGTKNIQYF.

This clonotype was seen repeatedly, ten times or more. The junction shows a germline mismatch at one end, possibly a read error. The V call is TRBV5-1, the J call TRBJ2-6; D is perhaps TRBD2 (6 bases). Germline CDR1 SGHRS, CDR2 YFSETQ. This CDR3 region has 16 residues. CDR3 region: CASSPGLSSGANVLTF. The CDR3 coding sequence is TGTGCCAGCAGTCCGGGACTGAGCTCTGGGGCCAACGTCCTGACTTTC. Full variable domain (outside the CDR3, taken from reference TRBV5-1 and TRBJ2-6): KAGVTQTPRYLIKTRGQQVTLSCSPISGHRSVSWYQQTPGQGLQFLFEYFSETQRNKGNFPGRFSGRQFSNSRSEMNVSTLELGDSALYLCASSPGLSSGANVLTFGAGSRLTVL.

The chain employs TRBV11-1 and TRBJ2-1, with no clear D. The CDR3 runs to 13 residues. Germline V gene sequence: CDR1 SGHAT, CDR2 FQDESV (reference sequence). Trimming took 5 bases from V and 6 from J, leaving 11 bases between them. The CDR3 is CASSKVWGNEQFF. For the CDR3, the DNA is TGTGCCAGCAGCAAAGTGTGGGGCAATGAGCAGTTCTTC.

This clonotype has a handful of counts. V and J are TRBV6-6 and TRBJ2-7, with D possibly matching TRBD1 (5 bases). CDR1 MNHNY and CDR2 SVGAGI come from the germline V gene (reference sequence). The CDR3 consists of 15 residues. Between the trimmed V and J ends, which lost 2 bases and 1 base, there was a span of 12 bases. For the CDR3, the DNA is TGTGCCAGCAGTTACACAGGAAAAAGTTCCTACGAGCAGTACTTC. This translates into CASSYTGKSSYEQYF.

Note on this clonotype: Relative to the germline gene, one junction end is altered; a read error may explain this. The gene calls are TRBV5-6 and TRBJ2-5; D gene unclear. The CDR3 sequence is 13 residues long. CDR1 is SGHDT, CDR2 YYEEEE, per germline. The CDR3, as DNA: TGTACCAGCAGCTTTTACAGCTTGGCGACCCAGTACTTC. Amino acid sequence: CTSSFYSLATQYF. The whole variable domain, filled in from reference TRBV5-6 and TRBJ2-5, reads DAGVTQSPTHLIKTRGQQVTLRCSPKSGHDTVSWYQQALGQGPQFIFQYYEEEERQRGNFPDRFSGHQFPNYSSELNVNALLLGDSALYLCTSSFYSLATQYFGPGTRLLVL.

The sample holds a few counts of this clonotype. The chain combines TRBV11-2 with TRBJ1-1; D is unclear. V gave up 2 bases and J gave up 10 bases, with 11 bases separating them. CDR1 is SGHAT and CDR2 is FQNNGV in the germline V gene. The CDR3 extends over 12 amino acids. CDR3 nucleotides: TGTGCCAGCAGCTTACTCCAGGCAGGAGCTTTCTTT. Amino acids: CASSLLQAGAFF.

The V and J genes are TRBV5-1 and TRBJ1-3, with D hard to call. With 7 bases removed from V and 0 bases from J, the gap between germline ends came to 14 bases. This CDR3 is built from 15 residues. CDR1 and CDR2 from the germline V gene are SGHRS and YFSETQ. The CDR3 here is CASCPRDGSGNTIYF. The CDR3 coding sequence is TGCGCCAGCTGCCCTAGAGACGGCTCTGGAAACACCATATATTTT.

There are many counts of this clonotype. V usage is TRBV20-1 and J usage is TRBJ1-2; D might be TRBD1 (5 bases). V shed 6 bases and J shed 4 bases, with 15 bases lying between them. This CDR3 has 13 amino acids. Germline V gene lookup returns CDR1 DFQATT and CDR2 SNEGSKA (reference sequence). CDR3 sequence reads: CSAEQVQVYGYTF. CDR3 DNA sequence: TGCAGTGCGGAACAGGTTCAGGTCTATGGCTACACCTTC.

This clonotype occurred a few times. The chain is built from TRBV20-1 and TRBJ1-2; possibly TRBD1 for D (5 bases). CDR1 and CDR2 from the germline V gene are DFQATT and SNEGSKA (reference sequence). This CDR3 is 13 amino acids long. V lost 1 base to trimming and J lost 8 bases, with 14 bases between them. The CDR3 reads CSARGGGSWGYTF. CDR3 coding DNA: TGCAGTGCTAGAGGGGGGGGATCGTGGGGCTACACCTTC.

The J gene is TRBJ1-5, the V gene TRBV2; 12 nucleotides line up with TRBD1. Trimming took 6 bases from V and 7 from J; bases not matched to a gene: 7. The CDR3 has 15 amino acids. Germline V CDR1 and CDR2: SNHLY, FYNNEI. The CDR3 here is CASRPGQGARQPQHF. In DNA form, the CDR3 reads TGTGCCAGCAGACCGGGACAGGGGGCACGGCAGCCCCAGCATTTT.

This clonotype is a singleton in its sample. The chain joins TRBV14 to TRBJ2-3; a possible D gene is TRBD2 (6 bases). CDR1 and CDR2 (germline): SGHDN, FVKESK. The length of the CDR3 is 15 residues. V lost 6 bases, J lost 1 base, and 14 bases lay in between. CDR3 in DNA: TGTGCCAGCAGGGCGAGCGGGTCGGGCACAGATACGCAGTATTTT. Translating gives CASRASGSGTDTQYF.

The rearrangement joins TRBV3-1 to TRBJ1-6; D remains ambiguous. Trimming took off 4 bases at V and 8 bases at J, with 9 bases between the two ends. CDR1 LGHDT and CDR2 YNNKEL come from the germline V gene (reference sequence). The CDR3 extends over 13 amino acids. The CDR3 is CASSPSEDSPLHF. The DNA of the CDR3 is TGTGCCAGCAGCCCGTCAGAAGATTCACCCCTCCACTTT.

This clonotype was seen ten or more times. V gene TRBV7-2 combines with J gene TRBJ2-5, with D possibly being TRBD2 (5 bases). From germline, CDR1 is SGHTA and CDR2 FQGNSA. This CDR3 spans 14 amino acids. Trimming removed 1 base at V and 5 bases at J, with 11 bases between. CDR3 region: CASSLGAGPETQYF. As DNA, the CDR3 is TGTGCCAGCAGCTTAGGGGCGGGTCCGGAGACCCAGTACTTC.

Ten or more counts support this clonotype. V is TRBV21-1 and J is TRBJ2-7; the DNA was not compared with TRBD1, the D call given in the table. TRBV21-1 is recorded as a pseudogene. The CDR3 has 15 amino acids. CDR3 amino acids: CASSQGQGIPYEQYF. The CDR3 DNA reads TGCGCCAGCAGCCAGGGACAGGGGATCCCCTACGAGCAGTACTTC.

Only a few counts were recorded for this clonotype. The rearrangement joins TRBV4-2 to TRBJ2-1; tentatively, D is TRBD1 or TRBD2 (5 bases each). CDR1 and CDR2 (germline): LGHNA, YNFKEQ. Deletions cut 0 bases from V and 4 bases from J, with 16 bases between. The CDR3 runs 17 residues. In DNA form, the CDR3 reads TGTGCCAGCAGCCAAGATAGAGTCGGGGACCCATACAATGAGCAGTTCTTC. Encoded protein: CASSQDRVGDPYNEQFF.

The chain carries TRBV20-1 and TRBJ1-1, with a tentative D call TRBD1 (5 bases). The CDR3 loop spans 14 amino acids. V was clipped by 7 bases and J by 4 bases, with 19 bases between them. The germline gives CDR1 DFQATT, CDR2 SNEGSKA (reference sequence). The chain's CDR3 is CSGTYGQGSTEAFF. The CDR3 nucleotides are TGCAGTGGAACATACGGTCAGGGAAGCACTGAAGCTTTCTTT.

The chain couples TRBV15 to TRBJ2-3, with D perhaps matching TRBD2 (5 bases). Per the germline V gene, CDR1 is LNHNV and CDR2 is YYDKDF (reference sequence). This CDR3 comprises 16 residues. V lost 5 bases, J lost 4 bases, and 19 bases lay in between. The CDR3 bases are TGTGCCACCAGCGGTGGACTCCACCATGGCTCAGATACGCAGTATTTT. This gives the protein CATSGGLHHGSDTQYF.

This clonotype has ten or more counts. The junction shows a germline mismatch at one end, possibly a read error. The V call is TRBV9, the J call TRBJ2-7, with D possibly TRBD2 on 5 matching bases. Per the germline V gene, CDR1 is SGDLS and CDR2 is YYNGEE. The CDR3 sequence is 14 residues long. CDR3 in DNA: TGCGCCAGCAGTGAGTCGGGAACCTCCTACGAGCAGTACTTC. It encodes CASSESGTSYEQYF.

The chain carries TRBV29-1 and TRBJ2-7; D unclear. The V gene's germline CDR1 is SQVTM and CDR2 ANQGSEA. The CDR3 totals 13 residues. V was trimmed by 5 bases and J by 4 bases, leaving 15 bases between them. CDR3 nucleotide sequence: TGCAGCGTTAAGAACCAAGCGAGATACGAGCAGTACTTC. This encodes CSVKNQARYEQYF.

This clonotype turned up a few times. The chain uses TRBV9 and TRBJ2-7; possibly TRBD2 for D (6 bases). The V end lost 0 bases, the J end lost 0 bases, and 10 bases lay between the germline ends. The V gene's germline CDR1 is SGDLS and CDR2 YYNGEE. The CDR3 length is 15 residues. CDR3 in amino acids: CASSVDGTDSYEQYF. The CDR3 nucleotides read TGTGCCAGCAGCGTAGATGGGACTGACTCCTACGAGCAGTACTTC.

At least ten counts were recorded for this clonotype. This chain uses TRBV5-6 with TRBJ2-5; perhaps TRBD1 as D (6 bases). Germline V gene data show CDR1 as SGHDT and CDR2 as YYEEEE. There are 14 residues in the CDR3. Trimming took off 3 bases at V and 4 bases at J, with 13 bases between the two ends. The CDR3 sequence is CASSSTRGRETQYF. The DNA of the CDR3 is TGTGCCAGCAGCTCTACCAGGGGAAGAGAGACCCAGTACTTC. Drawing the rest from reference TRBV5-6 and TRBJ2-5, the complete variable domain is DAGVTQSPTHLIKTRGQQVTLRCSPKSGHDTVSWYQQALGQGPQFIFQYYEEEERQRGNFPDRFSGHQFPNYSSELNVNALLLGDSALYLCASSSTRGRETQYFGPGTRLLVL.

About this clonotype: This may be a read error: a much more frequent sequence differs by one nucleotide. This chain joins TRBV24-1 and TRBJ2-4; D is ambiguous. Trimming cost V 9 bases and J 14 bases, with 22 bases left between them. This CDR3 has 13 residues. CDR1 is KGHDR and CDR2 is SFDVKD in the germline V gene. The CDR3 DNA reads TGTGCCACCTCCTATACAGTGAACGGCTTAAAGTACTTC. Protein: CATSYTVNGLKYF.

The chain carries TRBV11-1 and TRBJ1-1, with a tentative D call TRBD1 (5 bases). The germline gives CDR1 SGHAT, CDR2 FQDESV (reference sequence). The CDR3 contains 13 residues. Trimming removed 4 bases at V and 10 bases at J, with 16 bases between. The DNA of the CDR3 is TGTGCCAGCAGCTCCTCCCCCAGGGTAGGAGCTTTCTTT. Residues: CASSSSPRVGAFF.

The rearrangement joins TRBV7-9 to TRBJ1-1; tentative D call: TRBD1 (6 bases). Germline lookup yields CDR1 SEHNR and CDR2 FQNEAQ (reference sequence). The CDR3 has 12 residues. Deletions cut 5 bases from V and 8 bases from J, with 12 bases between. CDR3 DNA: TGTGCCAGCAGCCTAGGACAGAGGGAAGCTTTCTTT. Its translation: CASSLGQREAFF.

In this sample, this clonotype turned up a few times. The CDR3 sequence: CSAITTGSYSNQPQHF. In DNA form, the CDR3 reads TGCAGTGCTATTACCACCGGGTCCTATAGCAATCAGCCCCAGCATTTT. The rearrangement uses TRBV20-1 and TRBJ1-5; D is uncertain. Per germline, CDR1 DFQATT and CDR2 SNEGSKA (reference sequence). V was shortened by 4 bases and J by 0 bases, with 16 bases between the two germline ends. The CDR3 is made up of 16 amino acids.

As to this clonotype: A read error may be the cause here, since a much bigger clone is one base away. The V gene is TRBV6-5, the J gene TRBJ2-4, with 10 bases that match TRBD1. The end of the DNA is better explained by TRBJ2-5, so the J call may be wrong. This CDR3 region has 15 residues. CDR1 and CDR2 from the germline V gene are MNHEY and SVGAGI. The CDR3 sequence: CTSGETGGSLETQYF. The CDR3 DNA reads as TGTACCAGCGGTGAGACAGGGGGCTCTCTAGAGACCCAGTACTTC.